The sequence of this T cell receptor (beta chain) was determined in a study of T cells in Graves' hyperthyroidism and ophthalmopathy. Ophthalmopathy patients had Clinical Activity Score at least 3, NOSPECS grade at least 4, duration under 3 months. Regions amplified from RNA transcripts were the TCR beta CDR3 regions. The primer set for the first-round RT-PCR of the TCR CDR3 was HTBI. TCRdb recomputed calls from the multiplex PCR reads with MiXCR, one row per CDR3 protein. The table lists about 350,000 distinct CDR3 sequences, roughly 15% of them singletons. The receptor was derived from a woman in her 40s with Graves' ophthalmopathy. Sequences were obtained from blood.

CDR3 amino acids: CASSFTGRDSGANVLTF. The CDR3 DNA follows: TGCGCCAGCAGCTTTACGGGGAGAGACTCTGGGGCCAACGTCCTGACTTTC. V is TRBV5-1 and J is TRBJ2-6; possibly TRBD2 for D (5 bases). Germline V gene sequence: CDR1 SGHRS, CDR2 YFSETQ. This CDR3 has 17 residues. V was trimmed by 2 bases and J by 0 bases, leaving 12 bases between them.